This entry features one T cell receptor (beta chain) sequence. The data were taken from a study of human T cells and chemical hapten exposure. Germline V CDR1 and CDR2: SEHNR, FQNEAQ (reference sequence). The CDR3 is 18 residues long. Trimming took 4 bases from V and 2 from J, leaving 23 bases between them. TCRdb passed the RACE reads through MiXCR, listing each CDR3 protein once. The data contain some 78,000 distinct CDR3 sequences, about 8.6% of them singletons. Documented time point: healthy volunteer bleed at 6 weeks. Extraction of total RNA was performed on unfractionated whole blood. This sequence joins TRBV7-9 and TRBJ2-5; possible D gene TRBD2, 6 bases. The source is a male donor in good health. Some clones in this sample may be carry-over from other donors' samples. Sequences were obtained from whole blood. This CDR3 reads CASSSNYPGREVQETQYF. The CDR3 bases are TGTGCCAGCAGCTCAAACTACCCAGGCAGGGAGGTTCAAGAGACCCAGTACTTC.